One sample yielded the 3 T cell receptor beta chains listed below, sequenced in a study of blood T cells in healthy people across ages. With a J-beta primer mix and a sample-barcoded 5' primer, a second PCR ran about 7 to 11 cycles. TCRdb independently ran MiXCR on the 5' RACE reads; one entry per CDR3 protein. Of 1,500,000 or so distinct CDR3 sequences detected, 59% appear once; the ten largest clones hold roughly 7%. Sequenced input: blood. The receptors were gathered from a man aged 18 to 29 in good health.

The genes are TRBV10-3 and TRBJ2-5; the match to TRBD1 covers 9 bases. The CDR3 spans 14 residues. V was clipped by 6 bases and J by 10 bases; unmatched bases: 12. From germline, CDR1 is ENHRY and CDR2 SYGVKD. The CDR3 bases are TGTGCCATCAGGGACAGGGGCGAAGGGGTTGGCCAGTACTTC. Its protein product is CAIRDRGEGVGQYF.

The CDR3 reads CAGGTVFSEQYF. CDR3 bases: TGTGCCGGCGGGACAGTGTTTTCCGAGCAGTACTTC. The rearrangement links TRBV2 to TRBJ2-7; weak D call: TRBD1 (7 bases). CDR3 size: 12 residues. From germline, CDR1 is SNHLY and CDR2 FYNNEI. V shed 11 bases and J shed 6 bases, with 17 bases lying between them.

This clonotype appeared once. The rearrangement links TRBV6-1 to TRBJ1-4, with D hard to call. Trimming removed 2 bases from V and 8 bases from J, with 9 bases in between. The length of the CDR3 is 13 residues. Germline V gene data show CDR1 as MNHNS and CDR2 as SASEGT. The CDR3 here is CASSEWVKEKLFF. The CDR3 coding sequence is TGTGCCAGCAGTGAATGGGTAAAGGAAAAACTGTTTTTT.